These 28 T cell receptor beta chains share one sample of origin, sequenced in a study of cytomegalovirus exposure and HLA in healthy donors. The study ran its PCR with 60 Vbeta and 13 Jbeta primers. Sequenced by immunoSEQ multiplex PCR; TCRdb stores in-frame clones only, minus some. This specimen shows 120,000 to 150,000 clones; the ten leading clones hold about 2.2%. Sequenced: PBMCs. The receptor source for this set is a woman between 18 and 29 years old in good health and CMV-seronegative.

The gene calls are TRBV2 and TRBJ2-1, with 14 bases lining up with TRBD2. The junction had 10 bases not matched to a gene; V was cut back by 7 bases and J by 8 bases. This CDR3 is 16 amino acids long. Germline loops: CDR1 SNHLY, CDR2 FYNNEI. The CDR3 loop is CASTPGLAGARDEQFF. DNA of the CDR3: TGTGCCAGCACCCCGGGACTAGCGGGAGCCCGGGATGAGCAGTTCTTC.

This rearrangement joins TRBV10-2 to TRBJ1-2, with unresolved D. In germline, CDR1 is WSHSY, CDR2 SAAADI. The CDR3 is 14 amino acids. V dropped 0 bases and J dropped 2 bases, with 7 bases sitting between them. CDR3 coding DNA: TGCGCCAGCAGTGAGTCCACTGAGAACTATGGCTACACCTTC. This gives the protein CASSESTENYGYTF.

The chain is built from TRBV7-3 and TRBJ1-2; 10 bases line up with TRBD1. The CDR3 is 15 amino acids. J was trimmed by 4 bases and V by 5 bases; bases with no gene match: 7. Germline CDR1 SGHTA, CDR2 FQGTGA. The CDR3 DNA is TGTGCCAGCAGCCCCCGGGACAGGGGCCTCTATGGCTACACCTTC. Amino acids: CASSPRDRGLYGYTF.

The chain carries TRBV15 and TRBJ1-4; TRBD1 is a possible D gene (6 bases). Germline CDR1 LNHNV, CDR2 YYDKDF (reference sequence). This CDR3 spans 13 amino acids. Trimming took off 6 bases at V and 6 bases at J, with 11 bases between the two ends. Written as DNA, the CDR3 is TGTGCCACCAGGGGGGCGGGGGATGAAAAACTGTTTTTT. Protein sequence: CATRGAGDEKLFF.

The chain links TRBV19 to TRBJ2-3, with TRBD2 matching 12 bases. Germline V gene data show CDR1 as LNHDA and CDR2 as SQIVND (reference sequence). The V gene end was trimmed by 4 bases and the J gene end by 1 base; junction bases not matched to a gene: 12. This CDR3 is 19 amino acids long. The CDR3 reads CASSRAASGRALGTDTQYF. The CDR3, as DNA: TGTGCCAGTAGTAGGGCGGCTAGCGGGAGGGCCTTGGGCACAGATACGCAGTATTTT. The entire variable domain, with the rest obtained from reference TRBV19 and TRBJ2-3, is as follows: DGGITQSPKYLFRKEGQNVTLSCEQNLNHDAMYWYRQDPGQGLRLIYYSQIVNDFQKGDIAEGYSVSREKKESFPLTVTSAQKNPTAFYLCASSRAASGRALGTDTQYFGPGTRLTVL.

As to this clone: Germline and junction disagree at one end, which may indicate a read error. The chain combines TRBV5-1 with TRBJ2-3, with 7 bases fitting TRBD1. Germline lookup yields CDR1 SGHRS and CDR2 YFSETQ. CDR3 length: 17 residues. The CDR3 nucleotides read TGCGCCAGCATCTTGAGGGTCGACAGGGAACAAGCAGATACGCAGTATTTT. Its protein is CASILRVDREQADTQYF.

The chain joins TRBV2 to TRBJ1-2; D is possibly TRBD1 (6 bases). The CDR3 is made up of 16 amino acids. V lost 3 bases and J lost 8, with 22 bases in between. Per the germline V gene, CDR1 is SNHLY and CDR2 is FYNNEI. The CDR3 DNA follows: TGTGCCAGCAGTGAGTACAGGGTGGGAAATAGAGGCGGCTACACCTTC. Translation gives CASSEYRVGNRGGYTF.

The chain is built from TRBV7-9 and TRBJ2-7; D may be TRBD1 (5 bases). Trimming cost V 2 bases and J 6 bases, with 11 bases left between them. Germline V gene sequence: CDR1 SEHNR, CDR2 FQNEAQ (reference sequence). The CDR3 length is 13 residues. CDR3 loop: CASSLTPQGEQYF. In DNA, the CDR3 is TGTGCCAGCAGCTTAACCCCCCAGGGCGAGCAGTACTTC.

The chain joins TRBV7-6 to TRBJ2-5; D remains ambiguous. The J call is in doubt because the DNA end fits TRBJ2-7 better. Germline V CDR1 and CDR2: SGHVS, FNYEAQ. The CDR3 has 13 amino acids. Here the CDR3 reads CASSLAITYEQYF. CDR3 DNA: TGTGCCAGCAGCTTAGCTATCACCTACGAGCAGTACTTC.

The gene calls are TRBV30 and TRBJ1-4, with TRBD1 matching 8 bases. Trimming removed 4 bases from V and 0 bases from J; junction bases left unmatched: 7. CDR1 and CDR2 from the germline V gene are GTSNPN and SVGIG (reference sequence). The CDR3 is made up of 16 amino acids. CDR3 protein: CAWTTGVVATNEKLFF. CDR3 nucleotides: TGTGCCTGGACGACAGGGGTGGTAGCAACTAATGAAAAACTGTTTTTT.

The chain recombines TRBV18 with TRBJ2-2; D is perhaps TRBD1 (6 bases). This CDR3 has 16 residues. In germline, CDR1 is KGHSH, CDR2 LQKENI. With 3 bases removed from V and 6 bases from J, the gap between germline ends came to 17 bases. CDR3 DNA: TGTGCCAGCTCACCCCTTGATACAGGGTCATCCGGGGAGCTGTTTTTT. Its protein is CASSPLDTGSSGELFF. The full variable domain, its missing parts supplied by reference TRBV18 and TRBJ2-2, is NAGVMQNPRHLVRRRGQEARLRCSPMKGHSHVYWYRQLPEEGLKFMVYLQKENIIDESGMPKERFSAEFPKEGPSILRIQQVVRGDSAAYFCASSPLDTGSSGELFFGEGSRLTVL.

This chain uses TRBV5-1 with TRBJ2-7, with TRBD1 matching 8 bases. This CDR3 has 15 residues. Germline CDR1 SGHRS, CDR2 YFSETQ. Trimming at V came to 4 bases and at J to 5 bases, leaving 11 bases not matched to a gene. The CDR3 region is CASSLQGSTGDEQYF. DNA of the CDR3: TGCGCCAGCAGCCTACAGGGATCGACAGGGGACGAGCAGTACTTC.

In DNA form, the CDR3 reads TGTGCCAGCAGCCCTCGGGGGGACACTGAAGCTTTCTTT. Its translation: CASSPRGDTEAFF. J is TRBJ1-1 and V is TRBV6-4; D perhaps matches TRBD1 (5 bases). The V end lost 6 bases, the J end lost 3 bases, and 11 bases lay between the germline ends. This CDR3 contains 13 residues. The germline V gene has CDR1 MRHNA and CDR2 SNTAGT.

The chain carries TRBV5-4 and TRBJ2-7; maybe TRBD2 (5 bases). Deletions cut 5 bases from V and 3 bases from J, with 15 bases between. The CDR3 contains 14 residues. Germline V CDR1 and CDR2: SGHNT, YYREEE (reference sequence). The DNA of the CDR3 is TGTGCCAGCAGTCGAGGTGGGAGTGGCTACGAGCAGTACGTC. This encodes CASSRGGSGYEQYV.

This rearrangement joins TRBV19 to TRBJ2-7, with a weak D call TRBD2 (7 bases). The CDR3 extends over 13 amino acids. The germline gives CDR1 LNHDA, CDR2 SQIVND (reference sequence). Trimming pared 10 bases from V and 5 bases from J, leaving 18 bases between. The CDR3 DNA follows: TGTGCCACCCGCTTTGGGGGGGCGAACGAGCAGTACTTC. It translates to CATRFGGANEQYF.

The rearrangement uses TRBV7-6 and TRBJ1-1, with D tentatively TRBD1 (6 bases). Looked up from germline, CDR1 is SGHVS and CDR2 is FNYEAQ. The CDR3 loop spans 14 amino acids. The V end lost 6 bases, the J end lost 4 bases, and 15 bases lay between the germline ends. CDR3 DNA sequence: TGTGCCAGCAGACAGGGTGTTGATTTCACTGAAGCTTTCTTT. Protein product: CASRQGVDFTEAFF.

V is TRBV6-5 and J is TRBJ2-5; possibly TRBD1 for D (6 bases). Germline V gene sequence: CDR1 MNHEY, CDR2 SVGAGI. CDR3 length: 14 amino acids. The ends were cut back, 2 bases at V and 4 bases at J, with 11 bases in the middle. The CDR3 coding sequence is TGTGCCAGCAGTTACAGAACAGGGAGAGAGACCCAGTACTTC. It is translated as CASSYRTGRETQYF.

The chain joins TRBV10-2 to TRBJ2-7; perhaps TRBD1 as D (5 bases). The CDR3 length is 12 residues. Germline CDR1 WSHSY, CDR2 SAAADI. V lost 3 bases and J 5 bases, leaving 8 bases between the germline ends. The DNA for the CDR3 is TGCGCCAGCAGTGATTCAGGGAACGAGCAGTACTTC. Amino acids: CASSDSGNEQYF.

The V gene is TRBV4-2, the J gene TRBJ2-7; 8 bases agree with TRBD2. V shed 6 bases and J 6 bases; nucleotides not matched to a gene: 19. This CDR3 is built from 17 residues. Germline-derived CDR1 and CDR2 are LGHNA and YNFKEQ. CDR3 protein: CASSLVPPGTRTGEQYV. The CDR3 DNA sequence: TGTGCCAGCAGTTTAGTTCCTCCCGGGACTAGGACTGGCGAGCAGTACGTC.

V is TRBV5-1 and J is TRBJ2-5; perhaps TRBD2 as D (5 bases). Germline V gene lookup returns CDR1 SGHRS and CDR2 YFSETQ. The V and J ends lost 4 bases and 2 bases respectively, with 12 bases between them. This CDR3 spans 14 amino acids. CDR3 loop: CASSPGGRQETQYF. DNA of the CDR3: TGCGCCAGCAGCCCCGGTGGGAGACAAGAGACCCAGTACTTC.

The chain has TRBV21-1 and TRBJ2-7; the table's D call of TRBD1 was not tested on the DNA. TRBV21-1 is reported as a pseudogene. The CDR3 contains 17 residues. CDR3 sequence reads: CASSKGRHLMRPYEQYF. The DNA for the CDR3 is TGTGCCAGCAGCAAAGGAAGACATCTCATGCGTCCGTACGAGCAGTACTTC.

The V and J genes are TRBV18 and TRBJ2-7; 13 bases match TRBD2. The CDR3 contains 16 residues. J lost 3 bases, V lost 4 bases, and 6 bases had no gene match. Germline values: CDR1 KGHSH, CDR2 LQKENI. The CDR3: CASSLGLAGANYEQYV. In DNA, the CDR3 is TGTGCCAGCTCACTCGGACTAGCGGGGGCGAACTACGAGCAGTACGTC.

The chain is built from TRBV6-5 and TRBJ2-7, with 11 positions matching TRBD1. J was trimmed by 7 bases and V by 6 bases; bases with no gene match: 11. The CDR3 covers 15 residues. Germline CDR1 and CDR2: MNHEY and SVGAGI. CDR3 nucleotides: TGTGCCAGCAGCCTTCCGGGACAGGGGGTTTCGGAGCAGTACTTC. Translated, it gives CASSLPGQGVSEQYF.

V and J are TRBV19 and TRBJ1-5; perhaps TRBD1 as D (6 bases). The CDR3 length is 13 residues. V gave up 5 bases and J gave up 4 bases, with 9 bases separating them. The V gene's germline CDR1 is LNHDA and CDR2 SQIVND (reference sequence). In nucleotides, the CDR3 is TGTGCCAGTAGTGGGGGCGCGAATCAGCCCCAGCATTTT. Translating it yields CASSGGANQPQHF.

V usage is TRBV6-1 and J usage is TRBJ2-1, with TRBD2 matching over 9 bases. There are 14 residues in the CDR3. Germline V gene data show CDR1 as MNHNS and CDR2 as SASEGT. Trimming removed 10 bases from V and 3 bases from J; junction bases left unmatched: 7. The CDR3 protein is CATQTSGGYNEQFF. The CDR3 DNA follows: TGTGCCACCCAGACTAGCGGAGGCTACAATGAGCAGTTCTTC.

The chain carries TRBV6-1 and TRBJ2-5; 8 bases fit TRBD1. With 2 bases clipped from V and 0 bases from J, the junction kept 11 bases outside the gene matches. CDR1 and CDR2 from the germline V gene are MNHNS and SASEGT. The CDR3 loop spans 18 amino acids. CDR3 nucleotide sequence: TGTGCCAGCAGTGAAAAACAGGGGGGCGGACCGTACCAAGAGACCCAGTACTTC. Its translation is CASSEKQGGGPYQETQYF.

This chain links TRBV7-9 with TRBJ1-2, with 8 bases identical to TRBD1. V was pared by 1 base and J by 8 bases, with 12 bases of the junction left unmatched. This CDR3 is 16 amino acids long. Germline V gene sequence: CDR1 SEHNR, CDR2 FQNEAQ (reference sequence). The CDR3 nucleotides read TGTGCCAGCAGCTTAGTTGTCGGGCAGGGGGCGCGGGGCTACACCTTC. It codes for CASSLVVGQGARGYTF. Together with reference TRBV7-9 and TRBJ1-2, the CDR3 gives the full variable domain: DTGVSQNPRHKITKRGQNVTFRCDPISEHNRLYWYRQTLGQGPEFLTYFQNEAQLEKSRLLSDRFSAERPKGSFSTLEIQRTEQGDSAMYLCASSLVVGQGARGYTFGSGTRLTVV.

The chain joins TRBV11-2 to TRBJ2-1, with 14 positions matching TRBD2. V shed 0 bases and J 9 bases; nucleotides not matched to a gene: 7. This CDR3 has 17 residues. Germline loops: CDR1 SGHAT, CDR2 FQNNGV. CDR3 coding DNA: TGTGCCAGCAGCTTAGAAGGGACTAGCGGGAGTCTTGGTGAGCAGTTCTTC. The encoded protein is CASSLEGTSGSLGEQFF.